The clone carrying this T cell receptor beta chain was counted a few times. Its specificity is unknown. Method: immunoSEQ multiplex PCR; TCRdb's copy keeps in-frame clones and lacks some. The sample lists 100,000 or so clones; approximately 84% were seen once. This sample is drawn from a study of cytomegalovirus exposure and HLA in healthy donors. Study context: The roughly 130 validation repertoires used the same platform as the roughly 700 first-cohort repertoires (as reported by a later analysis). General study findings and limits: According to a subsequent analysis, TCR clusters identified in the first cohort showed a tendency to co-occur across the roughly 130 validation repertoires.

CDR1 MRHNA and CDR2 SNTAGT come from the germline V gene. The ends lost 5 bases at V and 2 bases at J; junction bases unmatched: 2. This CDR3 has 15 residues. From the approximately 120-subject validation cohort, which was separate from the roughly 670-subject first cohort, the donors were drawn. The J gene is TRBJ2-3, the V gene TRBV6-4; TRBD1 agrees at 12 bases. The origin of this receptor is a man between 18 and 35 years old in good health and CMV-seropositive. Sequenced input: PBMCs. The CDR3 loop reads CASSSGQGATDTQYF. DNA of the CDR3: TGTGCCAGCAGTTCGGGACAGGGGGCCACAGATACGCAGTATTTT.